One and the same sample provided the 27 T cell receptor beta chains below, sequenced in a study of blood T cell repertoires in COVID-19. Method: immunoSEQ multiplex PCR; TCRdb's copy keeps in-frame clones and lacks some. The repertoire holds about 200,000 clones, with around 85% as singletons. The sequencing sample was made of peripheral blood. These receptors originate from a woman aged 70-85 years with acute or convalescent COVID-19.

The CDR3 DNA reads as TGTGCCCAAGGGAGGGGACCCAGTCAGCCCCAGCATTTT. It translates to CAQGRGPSQPQHF. The J gene is TRBJ1-5, the V gene TRBV12-3 or TRBV12-4; TRBD1 is a possible D gene (5 bases). V lost 11 bases and J lost 6, with 17 bases in between. The CDR3 runs 13 residues.

This chain joins TRBV7-2 and TRBJ1-4; D possibly corresponds to TRBD1 (6 bases). CDR1 is SGHTA, CDR2 FQGNSA, per germline. Deletions cut 10 bases from V and 4 bases from J, with 16 bases between. The CDR3 has 14 residues. The CDR3 DNA reads TGTGCCACTGGGAGGGGGATGGGTAATGAAAAACTGTTTTTT. Encoded protein: CATGRGMGNEKLFF.

The rearrangement uses TRBV10-1 and TRBJ1-6; D not resolved. V was pared by 7 bases and J by 0 bases, with 7 bases between. CDR1 and CDR2 (germline): WNHNN, SYGVQD (reference sequence). This CDR3 spans 14 amino acids. CDR3 DNA sequence: TGCGCCAGCATAGTCCCCTCCTATAATTCACCCCTCCACTTT. Residues: CASIVPSYNSPLHF.

The rearrangement uses TRBV11-2 and TRBJ2-7; 13 bases map to TRBD2. This CDR3 region has 16 residues. Germline assignment: CDR1 SGHAT and CDR2 FQNNGV. With 1 base clipped from V and 4 bases from J, the junction kept 4 bases outside the gene matches. For the CDR3, the DNA is TGTGCCAGCAGCTTAGCCCTGACTAGCGGGAGGTACGAGCAGTACTTC. Translation: CASSLALTSGRYEQYF.

The chain uses TRBV11-2 and TRBJ1-1, with a weak D call TRBD1 (5 bases). The CDR3 is 14 residues long. The V gene lost 1 base and the J gene lost 5 bases, with 11 bases spanning the gap. Germline V gene lookup returns CDR1 SGHAT and CDR2 FQNNGV. The CDR3 sequence: CASSLGPTGTEAFF. The CDR3 region has the DNA TGTGCCAGCAGCTTAGGTCCAACAGGAACTGAAGCTTTCTTT. The full variable domain, its missing parts supplied by reference TRBV11-2 and TRBJ1-1, is EAGVAQSPRYKIIEKRQSVAFWCNPISGHATLYWYQQILGQGPKLLIQFQNNGVVDDSQLPKDRFSAERLKGVDSTLKIQPAKLEDSAVYLCASSLGPTGTEAFFGQGTRLTVV.

CDR3 amino acids: CASSITPGTNTEAFF. CDR3 sequence (DNA): TGTGCCAGTAGTATAACTCCCGGGACAAACACTGAAGCTTTCTTT. V gene TRBV19 combines with J gene TRBJ1-1, with D possibly being TRBD1 (6 bases). Trimming left V 2 bases short and J 2 bases short, with 12 bases between. Germline V gene sequence: CDR1 LNHDA, CDR2 SQIVND (reference sequence). The CDR3 consists of 15 residues.

Only one count was recorded for this clone. This rearrangement joins TRBV4-1 to TRBJ2-3; D is possibly TRBD1 (6 bases). This CDR3 is 15 amino acids long. V was pared by 2 bases and J by 0 bases, with 9 bases between. The V gene's germline CDR1 is MGHRA and CDR2 YSYEKL. CDR3 protein: CASSQTDRSTDTQYF. CDR3 DNA: TGCGCCAGCAGCCAAACCGACAGGAGCACAGATACGCAGTATTTT.

V and J are TRBV28 and TRBJ1-1, with D maybe TRBD1 (6 bases). Germline CDR1 reads MDHEN; CDR2 reads SYDVKM. The V gene lost 6 bases and the J gene lost 1 base, with 15 bases spanning the gap. The CDR3 covers 15 residues. CDR3 DNA: TGTGCCAGCAGGCTTACAACAGGGCAGAACACTGAAGCTTTCTTT. Its translation is CASRLTTGQNTEAFF.

This clone was detected once. DNA for the CDR3: TGTGCCAGCGCCCCAACACGAGGCTATAATTCACCCCTCCACTTT. It is translated as CASAPTRGYNSPLHF. The rearrangement joins TRBV19 to TRBJ1-6; no reliable D call. With 9 bases removed from V and 3 bases from J, the gap between germline ends came to 15 bases. CDR3 length: 15 amino acids. CDR1 and CDR2 (germline): LNHDA, SQIVND (reference sequence).

The J gene is TRBJ2-5, the V gene TRBV4-1; the D gene is possibly TRBD2 (6 bases). The V end was cut by 0 bases, the J end by 5 bases, with 22 bases between. The CDR3 length is 18 residues. Germline V gene sequence: CDR1 MGHRA, CDR2 YSYEKL. CDR3: CASSQESLGTGDSETQYF. CDR3 DNA sequence: TGCGCCAGCAGCCAAGAATCCCTTGGGACTGGGGATAGTGAGACCCAGTACTTC.

This clone has a handful of counts. The chain joins TRBV7-9 to TRBJ1-2; D may be TRBD1 (5 bases). This CDR3 region has 13 residues. The V gene lost 5 bases and the J gene lost 4 bases, with 11 bases spanning the gap. The V gene's germline CDR1 is SEHNR and CDR2 FQNEAQ (reference sequence). CDR3 sequence reads: CASSERDSYGYTF. The CDR3 DNA reads TGTGCCAGCAGCGAACGGGACTCCTATGGCTACACCTTC.

V usage is TRBV4-3 and J usage is TRBJ1-1; 10 bases are a match to TRBD1. The CDR3 is 15 amino acids. V gave up 0 bases and J gave up 8 bases; unmatched junction bases: 6. Germline-derived CDR1 and CDR2 are LGHNA and YSLEER. The CDR3 loop is CASSQEGGQGTEAFF. The CDR3 nucleotides are TGCGCCAGCAGCCAAGAAGGGGGACAGGGGACCGAAGCTTTCTTT.

Remarks on this clone: Other DNA sequences from this sample encode an identical CDR3 as well. The chain uses TRBV3-1 (or the pseudogene TRBV3-2) and TRBJ2-3, with D maybe TRBD1 (5 bases). V gave up 2 bases and J gave up 4 bases, with 7 bases separating them. Per the germline V gene, CDR1 is LGHDT and CDR2 is YNNKEL (reference sequence). CDR3 length: 13 amino acids. CDR3 in DNA: TGTGCCAGCAGCCAAAGGGGCGCAGATACGCAGTATTTT. Its translation: CASSQRGADTQYF.

The V and J genes are TRBV29-1 and TRBJ2-5; 8 bases agree with TRBD1. V trimming: 3 bases; J trimming: 4 bases; junction bases outside the gene matches: 10. The CDR3 runs to 15 residues. Germline-derived CDR1 and CDR2 are SQVTM and ANQGSEA. CDR3 DNA: TGCAGCGTTGATAGGCCAGGGGGCCTAGGAGAGACCCAGTACTTC. Translation gives CSVDRPGGLGETQYF. The entire variable domain, with the rest obtained from reference TRBV29-1 and TRBJ2-5, is as follows: SAVISQKPSRDICQRGTSLTIQCQVDSQVTMMFWYRQQPGQSLTLIATANQGSEATYESGFVIDKFPISRPNLTFSTLTVSNMSPEDSSIYLCSVDRPGGLGETQYFGPGTRLLVL.

This rearrangement joins TRBV10-3 to TRBJ2-7, with D maybe TRBD1 (6 bases). The CDR3 is 14 amino acids. Trimming cost V 4 bases and J 5 bases, with 15 bases left between them. The germline gives CDR1 ENHRY, CDR2 SYGVKD. Written as DNA, the CDR3 is TGTGCCATCAGTGCGAGACAGGCCCTGGACGAGCAGTACTTC. As protein: CAISARQALDEQYF.

The rearrangement joins TRBV2 to TRBJ2-3; tentative D call: TRBD2 (6 bases). CDR3 size: 13 residues. The germline CDR1 and CDR2 sequences are SNHLY and FYNNEI. Between the trimmed V and J ends, which lost 7 bases and 3 bases, there was a span of 11 bases. DNA for the CDR3: TGTGCCAGCAAACTAGCTGGGACAGATACGCAGTATTTT. Translating gives CASKLAGTDTQYF.

This clone was recorded a few times. The chain combines TRBV28 with TRBJ1-2; weak D call: TRBD1 (5 bases). Germline lookup yields CDR1 MDHEN and CDR2 SYDVKM. V lost 5 bases and J lost 3, with 10 bases in between. CDR3 length: 13 residues. CDR3 DNA sequence: TGTGCCAGCAGTCGGGGGAGAGACTATGGCTACACCTTC. Translation: CASSRGRDYGYTF.

The rearrangement uses TRBV12-5 and TRBJ1-5; D possibly corresponds to TRBD1 (5 bases). V was shortened by 0 bases and J by 6 bases, with 18 bases between the two germline ends. The CDR3 is 17 amino acids. Germline values: CDR1 LGHNT, CDR2 FRNRAP. CDR3 bases: TGTGCTAGTGGTTTGGTACGGGGGGGTCGGCCCGGTCAGCCCCAGCATTTT. Protein product: CASGLVRGGRPGQPQHF.

The chain recombines TRBV27 with TRBJ2-7; 7 bases fit TRBD1. Trimming cost V 5 bases and J 2 bases; bases outside gene matches: 9. The length of the CDR3 is 15 residues. CDR1 and CDR2 from the germline V gene are MNHEY and SMNVEV (reference sequence). Here the CDR3 reads CASSQDRVRTYEQYF. CDR3 nucleotide sequence: TGTGCCAGCAGTCAAGACAGGGTGAGAACCTACGAGCAGTACTTC.

There are a few counts of this clone. Other nucleotide sequences in the sample specify the same CDR3. The chain joins TRBV5-4 to TRBJ2-5, with D maybe TRBD2 (5 bases). V was pared by 1 base and J by 4 bases, with 8 bases between. Germline assignment: CDR1 SGHNT and CDR2 YYREEE (reference sequence). The CDR3 loop spans 13 amino acids. The CDR3 DNA follows: TGTGCCAGCAGCTTGCGGGGTGGAGAGACCCAGTACTTC. It translates to CASSLRGGETQYF.

In this sample, this clone turned up once. The chain recombines TRBV3-1 (or the pseudogene TRBV3-2) with TRBJ2-1; 8 positions agree with TRBD1. Trimming at V came to 0 bases and at J to 10 bases, leaving 11 bases not matched to a gene. There are 16 residues in the CDR3. The germline gives CDR1 LGHDT, CDR2 YNNKEL (reference sequence). CDR3 in DNA: TGTGCCAGCAGCCAAGACGGCCGAAGACAGGGGCCGGAGCAGTTCTTC. Protein: CASSQDGRRQGPEQFF.

This chain connects TRBV5-4 to TRBJ2-7, with TRBD2 identical over 10 bases. The germline CDR1 and CDR2 sequences are SGHNT and YYREEE (reference sequence). The CDR3 consists of 15 residues. V shed 4 bases, J shed 3 bases, and the junction held 7 bases outside the gene matches. The CDR3 loop is CASSGGLATNYEQYF. DNA of the CDR3: TGTGCCAGCAGCGGGGGACTAGCGACCAACTACGAGCAGTACTTC.

The chain combines TRBV18 with TRBJ1-2, with D unresolved. Trimming stripped 3 bases from V and 4 bases from J, with 18 bases between. Looked up from germline, CDR1 is KGHSH and CDR2 is LQKENI. The length of the CDR3 is 16 residues. The CDR3 sequence: CASSPEVAGSSYGYTF. The DNA for the CDR3 is TGTGCCAGCTCACCGGAGGTAGCGGGCAGTTCCTATGGCTACACCTTC.

The V call is TRBV4-2, the J call TRBJ2-5, with 9 nucleotides matching TRBD1. V shed 0 bases, J shed 3 bases, and the junction held 8 bases outside the gene matches. The CDR3 runs to 17 residues. CDR1 and CDR2 (germline): LGHNA, YNFKEQ. The CDR3 DNA reads TGTGCCAGCAGCCAAGATTCGCAAGGGACAGGGAAAGAGACCCAGTACTTC. It translates to CASSQDSQGTGKETQYF.

CDR3: CASSLAGGVNEQYF. The CDR3 coding sequence is TGCGCCAGCAGCTTGGCCGGGGGAGTGAACGAGCAGTACTTC. This chain uses TRBV5-1 with TRBJ2-7; a possible D gene is TRBD2 (6 bases). The CDR3 totals 14 residues. Germline V gene data show CDR1 as SGHRS and CDR2 as YFSETQ. V shed 0 bases and J shed 5 bases, with 12 bases lying between them.

This clone has just one count. V is TRBV27 and J is TRBJ2-1; 7 bases map to TRBD2. CDR1 and CDR2 from the germline V gene are MNHEY and SMNVEV (reference sequence). The CDR3 covers 17 residues. V dropped 3 bases and J dropped 0; count of bases not matched to a gene: 8. The CDR3 loop reads CASSFVPLAASYNEQFF. The CDR3 DNA sequence: TGTGCCAGCAGTTTTGTCCCGCTAGCGGCCTCCTACAATGAGCAGTTCTTC.

The chain couples TRBV5-5 to TRBJ2-7; D possibly corresponds to TRBD1 (5 bases). This CDR3 comprises 13 residues. Germline values: CDR1 SGHKS, CDR2 YYEKEE (reference sequence). Trimming took off 0 bases at V and 5 bases at J, with 9 bases between the two ends. The CDR3 loop is CASSLAQGHEQYF. DNA for the CDR3: TGTGCCAGCAGCTTGGCCCAGGGTCACGAGCAGTACTTC. Combining the CDR3 with reference TRBV5-5 and TRBJ2-7 gives the whole variable domain DAGVTQSPTHLIKTRGQQVTLRCSPISGHKSVSWYQQVLGQGPQFIFQYYEKEERGRGNFPDRFSARQFPNYSSELNVNALLLGDSALYLCASSLAQGHEQYFGPGTRLTVT.